What follows describes a single TCR beta chain. Its matching antigen is unknown. The germline V gene encodes CDR1 SGHDN and CDR2 FVKESK. V was pared by 0 bases and J by 6 bases, with 12 bases between. There are 16 residues in the CDR3. These data are taken from a study of cytomegalovirus exposure and HLA in healthy donors. Study information: An earlier analysis found 95 million to 140 million unique TCR beta sequences from around 180 million T cells.

13 Jbeta primers and 60 Vbeta primers were used for the PCR. The method was immunoSEQ multiplex PCR; TCRdb's version includes in-frame clones alone and lacks a portion of them. The sample's table shows 190,000 or so clones. General study points: In a later analysis, around 18,000 TCR beta sequences were associated with HLA alleles at 0.05 false discovery rate.

This receptor was taken from a boy between 10 and 17 years old in good health and CMV-seronegative. The sample was PBMCs. The chain recombines TRBV14 with TRBJ1-6; no firm D call. The CDR3 nucleotides are TGTGCCAGCAGCCAAGATATCGGGGTGGGTAATTCACCCCTCCACTTT. This translates into CASSQDIGVGNSPLHF.